Following are 22 T cell receptor beta chains from one sample sequenced in a study of cytomegalovirus exposure and HLA in healthy donors. Primers for the PCR totalled 60 Vbeta and 13 Jbeta. Produced via immunoSEQ multiplex PCR; TCRdb's table is partial and in-frame only. The sample includes some 240,000 clones, 60% to 80% of them seen just once. The specimen was PBMCs. These receptors came from a male donor in good health and CMV-seronegative.

J is TRBJ1-3 and V is TRBV7-2, with a tentative D call TRBD1 (6 bases). The germline V gene has CDR1 SGHTA and CDR2 FQGNSA. This CDR3 has 17 amino acids. V was shortened by 2 bases and J by 1 base, with 15 bases between the two germline ends. CDR3 bases: TGTGCCAGCAGCTTACCGTCGTGGACAGTGTCTGGAAACACCATATATTTT. Its protein product is CASSLPSWTVSGNTIYF.

The chain uses TRBV6-5 and TRBJ1-3, with 9 bases identical to TRBD1. This CDR3 region has 15 residues. The trim removed 6 bases at V and 1 base at J, leaving 4 bases unmatched. Germline loops: CDR1 MNHEY, CDR2 SVGAGI. CDR3 coding DNA: TGTGCCAGCAGCCGGGACAGGGTTTCTGGAAACACCATATATTTT. The encoded protein is CASSRDRVSGNTIYF.

This chain connects TRBV6-5 to TRBJ2-7, with a tentative D call TRBD1 (5 bases). Germline V gives CDR1 MNHEY, CDR2 SVGAGI. The ends were cut back, 2 bases at V and 2 bases at J, with 13 bases in the middle. There are 15 residues in the CDR3. This CDR3 reads CASSYAAQGTYEQYF. In DNA form, the CDR3 reads TGTGCCAGCAGTTACGCCGCCCAGGGTACCTACGAGCAGTACTTC.

The V call is TRBV18, the J call TRBJ2-2, with 9 bases that match TRBD2. The germline CDR1 and CDR2 sequences are KGHSH and LQKENI. V lost 6 bases and J lost 1; bases outside the gene matches: 3. This CDR3 is built from 15 residues. The CDR3 region is CASSRLAVNTGELFF. Written as DNA, the CDR3 is TGTGCCAGCTCTCGACTAGCGGTGAACACCGGGGAGCTGTTTTTT.

The CDR3 nucleotides are TGTGCCAGCAGTGAAACTAGCGGAATTAGCACAGATACGCAGTATTTT. Protein product: CASSETSGISTDTQYF. V is TRBV25-1 and J is TRBJ2-3; TRBD2 matches 8 bases. V shed 2 bases and J 0 bases; nucleotides not matched to a gene: 4. Germline V lookup: CDR1 MGHDK, CDR2 SYGVNS. The CDR3 length is 16 residues. The full variable domain, in which reference TRBV25-1 and TRBJ2-3 provide the parts outside the CDR3, is EADIYQTPRYLVIGTGKKITLECSQTMGHDKMYWYQQDPGMELHLIHYSYGVNSTEKGDLSSESTVSRIRTEHFPLTLESARPSHTSQYLCASSETSGISTDTQYFGPGTRLTVL.

This chain joins TRBV10-3 and TRBJ2-3; 15 bases map to TRBD2. Looked up from germline, CDR1 is ENHRY and CDR2 is SYGVKD. Unmatched junction bases numbered 4, after V lost 4 bases and J lost 2 bases. This CDR3 region has 17 residues. For the CDR3, the DNA is TGTGCCATCAGTGCTCGGACTAGCGGGAGGGCCACAGATACGCAGTATTTT. Translated: CAISARTSGRATDTQYF.

This chain joins TRBV19 and TRBJ2-5, with D tentatively TRBD2 (5 bases). This CDR3 has 14 amino acids. V shed 1 base and J shed 5 bases, with 11 bases lying between them. Per germline, CDR1 LNHDA and CDR2 SQIVND (reference sequence). CDR3 sequence reads: CASSIVTSGETQYF. As DNA, the CDR3 is TGTGCCAGTAGTATAGTTACTAGTGGGGAGACCCAGTACTTC.

V is TRBV6-6 and J is TRBJ2-2, with D perhaps TRBD1 (6 bases). Trimming took off 4 bases at V and 6 bases at J, with 12 bases between the two ends. The CDR3 extends over 14 amino acids. Germline V CDR1 and CDR2: MNHNY, SVGAGI (reference sequence). This chain's CDR3 is CASSSGEEAGELFF. The CDR3 DNA sequence: TGTGCCAGCAGTTCAGGGGAAGAGGCCGGGGAGCTGTTTTTT.

This clone was counted once. This chain uses TRBV14 with TRBJ2-5; 11 nucleotides line up with TRBD2. CDR1 is SGHDN, CDR2 FVKESK, per germline. CDR3 length: 17 residues. With 0 bases clipped from V and 4 bases from J, the junction kept 7 bases outside the gene matches. CDR3: CASSQDSVGLAGETQYF. DNA for the CDR3: TGTGCCAGCAGCCAAGACTCAGTCGGACTAGCGGGAGAGACCCAGTACTTC.

J is TRBJ2-3 and V is TRBV7-9, with 9 nucleotides matching TRBD2. Germline CDR1 is SEHNR and CDR2 is FQNEAQ (reference sequence). V shed 5 bases and J 0 bases; nucleotides not matched to a gene: 9. The CDR3 length is 17 residues. CDR3 coding DNA: TGTGCCAGCAGCCGATATGCTGCGGGAGGGAGCACAGATACGCAGTATTTT. Amino acids: CASSRYAAGGSTDTQYF.

The V and J genes are TRBV5-1 and TRBJ2-1; 8 positions match TRBD1. J was trimmed by 6 bases and V by 6 bases; bases with no gene match: 8. Germline V gene lookup returns CDR1 SGHRS and CDR2 YFSETQ. The CDR3 runs to 14 residues. The CDR3 spells CASKLQTGANEQFF. CDR3 coding DNA: TGCGCCAGCAAACTCCAGACAGGGGCCAATGAGCAGTTCTTC.

CDR3: CAINRDTNQPQHF. CDR3 nucleotides: TGTGCCATCAATCGGGACACCAATCAGCCCCAGCATTTT. The genes are TRBV10-3 and TRBJ1-5; a possible D gene is TRBD1 (6 bases). The CDR3 has 13 amino acids. V gave up 7 bases and J gave up 3 bases, with 10 bases separating them. Germline CDR1 ENHRY, CDR2 SYGVKD.

The chain is built from TRBV5-1 and TRBJ1-5, with no clear D. The germline V gene has CDR1 SGHRS and CDR2 YFSETQ. This CDR3 contains 14 residues. Trimming took off 4 bases at V and 2 bases at J, with 10 bases between the two ends. In nucleotides, the CDR3 is TGCGCCAGCAGCCCGGTGGGAGGCAATCAGCCCCAGCATTTT. Translated: CASSPVGGNQPQHF. The complete variable domain, with remaining parts taken from reference TRBV5-1 and TRBJ1-5, reads KAGVTQTPRYLIKTRGQQVTLSCSPISGHRSVSWYQQTPGQGLQFLFEYFSETQRNKGNFPGRFSGRQFSNSRSEMNVSTLELGDSALYLCASSPVGGNQPQHFGDGTRLSIL.

CDR3 sequence (DNA): TGTGCCAGCTCACCCACTAGCGGGAACTACGAGCAGTACTTC. Its translation is CASSPTSGNYEQYF. The chain couples TRBV18 to TRBJ2-7, with 10 bases that match TRBD2. CDR1 and CDR2 (germline): KGHSH, LQKENI. With V trimmed by 3 bases and J by 3 bases, 2 bases remained unmatched. The CDR3 has 14 amino acids.

The J gene is TRBJ1-1, the V gene TRBV19; 11 bases line up with TRBD1. CDR1 is LNHDA, CDR2 SQIVND, per germline (reference sequence). The CDR3 extends over 13 amino acids. V was clipped by 11 bases and J by 2 bases; unmatched bases: 4. CDR3 sequence reads: CALGTGGNTEAFF. The CDR3 nucleotides read TGTGCCCTGGGGACAGGGGGAAACACTGAAGCTTTCTTT.

CDR3 coding DNA: TGTGCCAGCATCAAGGGAGGGTTGAGCAATCAGCCCCAGCATTTT. Its translation is CASIKGGLSNQPQHF. This rearrangement joins TRBV6-1 to TRBJ1-5; D is undetermined. This CDR3 contains 15 residues. Germline CDR1 is MNHNS and CDR2 is SASEGT. Trimming removed 7 bases at V and 1 base at J, with 14 bases between.

The CDR3 loop is CASSLSGGTSVEADTQYF. Here the CDR3 DNA reads TGTGCCAGCAGTTTATCGGGGGGGACTAGCGTGGAGGCAGATACGCAGTATTTT. This chain joins TRBV27 and TRBJ2-3, with 10 bases lining up with TRBD2. This CDR3 comprises 18 residues. Trimming at V came to 0 bases and at J to 4 bases, leaving 10 bases not matched to a gene. The germline CDR1 and CDR2 sequences are MNHEY and SMNVEV (reference sequence).

This sequence joins TRBV7-2 and TRBJ1-2, with D maybe TRBD1 (5 bases). Germline lookup yields CDR1 SGHTA and CDR2 FQGNSA. The V and J ends lost 0 bases and 4 bases respectively, with 12 bases between them. CDR3 size: 15 residues. In DNA form, the CDR3 reads TGTGCCAGCAGCTTAGCGGGGGGGGAGGCCTATGGCTACACCTTC. Protein product: CASSLAGGEAYGYTF. The entire variable domain, with the rest obtained from reference TRBV7-2 and TRBJ1-2, is as follows: GAGVSQSPSNKVTEKGKDVELRCDPISGHTALYWYRQSLGQGLEFLIYFQGNSAPDKSGLPSDRFSAERTGGSVSTLTIQRTQQEDSAVYLCASSLAGGEAYGYTFGSGTRLTVV.

This clone was detected only a few times. The J gene is TRBJ1-1, the V gene TRBV28; D ambiguous. The CDR3 has 15 amino acids. Germline V CDR1 and CDR2: MDHEN, SYDVKM. The ends were cut back, 2 bases at V and 6 bases at J, with 16 bases in the middle. The CDR3 loop reads CASSLQTGYYPEAFF. DNA of the CDR3: TGTGCCAGCAGTTTACAAACGGGGTATTATCCTGAAGCTTTCTTT.

This sequence joins TRBV30 and TRBJ2-2; D is unresolved. The V gene lost 1 base and the J gene lost 4 bases, with 4 bases spanning the gap. Germline V gives CDR1 GTSNPN, CDR2 SVGIG (reference sequence). CDR3 size: 12 residues. CDR3 residues: CAWSAGTGELFF. As DNA, the CDR3 is TGTGCCTGGAGTGCCGGCACCGGGGAGCTGTTTTTT. The entire variable domain, with the rest obtained from reference TRBV30 and TRBJ2-2, is as follows: SQTIHQWPATLVQPVGSPLSLECTVEGTSNPNLYWYRQAAGRGLQLLFYSVGIGQISSEVPQNLSASRPQDRQFILSSKKLLLSDSGFYLCAWSAGTGELFFGEGSRLTVL.

The chain joins TRBV6-1 to TRBJ2-1, with TRBD1 matching over 9 bases. CDR1 and CDR2 from the germline V gene are MNHNS and SASEGT. V shed 6 bases and J 3 bases; nucleotides not matched to a gene: 6. This CDR3 has 15 residues. The CDR3 nucleotides read TGTGCCAGCAGACCCGGGACAGGGAACTACAATGAGCAGTTCTTC. It codes for CASRPGTGNYNEQFF.

V and J are TRBV28 and TRBJ2-1; 9 bases line up with TRBD1. This CDR3 spans 16 amino acids. Trimming at V came to 4 bases and at J to 6 bases, leaving 10 bases not matched to a gene. Germline values: CDR1 MDHEN, CDR2 SYDVKM. This CDR3 reads CASSSSGTGMRNEQFF. The CDR3 DNA reads as TGTGCCAGCAGTTCCTCCGGGACAGGGATGCGCAATGAGCAGTTCTTC.